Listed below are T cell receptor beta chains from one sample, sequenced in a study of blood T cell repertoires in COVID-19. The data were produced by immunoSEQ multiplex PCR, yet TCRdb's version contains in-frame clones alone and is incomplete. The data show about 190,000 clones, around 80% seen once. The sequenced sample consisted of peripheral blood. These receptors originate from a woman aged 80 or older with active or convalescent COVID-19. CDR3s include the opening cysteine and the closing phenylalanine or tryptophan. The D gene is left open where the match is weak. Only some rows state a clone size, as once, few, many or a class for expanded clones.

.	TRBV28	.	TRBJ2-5	TGTGCCAGCAGTTTTTTTGGTGCGGGGACCAGAGAGACCCAGTACTTC	CASSFFGAGTRETQYF
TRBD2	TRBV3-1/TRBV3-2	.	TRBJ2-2	TGTGCCAGCAGACAAGACCGGGGTGGGCTAGCGGAGAACACCGGGGAGCTGTTTTTT	CASRQDRGGLAENTGELFF
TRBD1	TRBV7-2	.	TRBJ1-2	TGTGCCAGCAGCTTGGGGACAGGGGCTCTTTACTATGGCTACACCTTC	CASSLGTGALYYGYTF
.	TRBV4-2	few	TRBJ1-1	TGTGCCAGCAGCCCCAGGGTTAACACTGAAGCTTTCTTT	CASSPRVNTEAFF
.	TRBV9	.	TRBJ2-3	TGTGCCAGCAGCGCCCAAAGGACTAGCACAGATACGCAGTATTTT	CASSAQRTSTDTQYF
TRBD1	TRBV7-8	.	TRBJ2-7	TGTGCCAGCAGCTTAGCGCTCGGACAGGGAAGCTCCTACGAGCAGTACTTC	CASSLALGQGSSYEQYF
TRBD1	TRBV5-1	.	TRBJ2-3	TGCGCCAGCAGCTTGCAAATACCGGGACAGGGTTTTGCAGATACGCAGTATTTT	CASSLQIPGQGFADTQYF
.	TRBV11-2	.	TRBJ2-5	TGTGCCAGCAGCCCCTCCCAGTACTTC	CASSPSQYF
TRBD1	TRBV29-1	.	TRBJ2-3	TGCAGCGTAGGACAGGGCTCAGATACGCAGTATTTT	CSVGQGSDTQYF
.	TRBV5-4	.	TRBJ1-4	TGTGCCAGCAGCTTGGGCCAGGGAAATGAAAAACTGTTTTTT	CASSLGQGNEKLFF
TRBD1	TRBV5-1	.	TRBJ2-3	TGCGCCAGCAAAGGACAGGGGGCCGTCACAGATACGCAGTATTTT	CASKGQGAVTDTQYF
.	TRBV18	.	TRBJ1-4	TGTGCCAGCTCACCAACCGTCCAGGGAAGCGAAAAACTGTTTTTT	CASSPTVQGSEKLFF
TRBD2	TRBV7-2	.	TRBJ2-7	TGTGCCAGCAGCGTTAGCGGGGGGACCTCCTACGAGCAGTACTTC	CASSVSGGTSYEQYF
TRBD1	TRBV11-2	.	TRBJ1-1	TGTGCCAGCAGCTCTAGGGGGCGCGGGATCACTGAAGCTTTCTTT	CASSSRGRGITEAFF
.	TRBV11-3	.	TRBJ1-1	TGTGCCAGCAGCTCACGACAAAACACTGAAGCTTTCTTT	CASSSRQNTEAFF
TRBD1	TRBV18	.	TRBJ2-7	TGTGCCAGCTCACCGGACAGGGCCTCCCTCTTTCGATCCTACGAGCAGTACTTC	CASSPDRASLFRSYEQYF
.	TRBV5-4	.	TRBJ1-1	TGTGCCAGCAGAGAACAGGGTCGAACTGAAGCTTTCTTT	CASREQGRTEAFF
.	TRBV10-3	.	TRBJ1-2	TGTGCCATCAGTCTCCAGGAAGGGGCCAATGGCTACACCTTC	CAISLQEGANGYTF